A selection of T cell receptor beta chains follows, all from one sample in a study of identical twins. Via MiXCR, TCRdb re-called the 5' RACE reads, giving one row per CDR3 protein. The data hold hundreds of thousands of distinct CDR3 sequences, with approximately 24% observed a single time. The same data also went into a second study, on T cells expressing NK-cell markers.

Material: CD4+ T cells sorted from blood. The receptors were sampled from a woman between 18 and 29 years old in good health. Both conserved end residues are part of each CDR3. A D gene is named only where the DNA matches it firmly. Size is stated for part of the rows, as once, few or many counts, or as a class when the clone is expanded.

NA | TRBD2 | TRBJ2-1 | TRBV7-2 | TGTGCCAGCACTTATAGCGGGAGTTCCTACAATGAGCAGTTCTTC | CASTYSGSSYNEQFF
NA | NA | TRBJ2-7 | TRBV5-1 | TGCGCCAGCAGCCCAATGAATGGTCCCGGACGGGAGCAGTACTTC | CASSPMNGPGREQYF
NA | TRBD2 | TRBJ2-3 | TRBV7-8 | TGTGCCAGCAGCTCGATTCTAGCGGGGGGCACAGATACGCAGTATTTT | CASSSILAGGTDTQYF
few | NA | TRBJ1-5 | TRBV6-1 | TGTGCCAGCAGGTTGACAGGTTATAGCAATCAGCCCCAGCATTTT | CASRLTGYSNQPQHF
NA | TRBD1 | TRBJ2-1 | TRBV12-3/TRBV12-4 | TGTGCCAGCAGGAGGGACAGTACAACCAATGAGCAGTTCTTC | CASRRDSTTNEQFF
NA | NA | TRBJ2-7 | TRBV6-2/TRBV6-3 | TGTGCCAGCAGTTTTCGGAGCCACGGGCTCGAGCAGTACTTC | CASSFRSHGLEQYF
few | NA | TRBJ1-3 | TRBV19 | TGTGCCAGTACCCTTCTAGCGTCGGGAAACACCATATATTTT | CASTLLASGNTIYF
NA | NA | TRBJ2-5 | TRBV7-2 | TGTGCCAGCAGGGCAAAGGGGGCTAGCGGGGAGACCCAGTACTTC | CASRAKGASGETQYF
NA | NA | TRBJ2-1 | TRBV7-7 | TGTGCTAGCAGCCAGCTGTGGGGTCCACAGTTCTTC | CASSQLWGPQFF
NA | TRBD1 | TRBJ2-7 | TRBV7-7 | TGTGCTAGCAGCCCGAATCCGGGACAGGGGGCCTACGAGCAGTACTTC | CASSPNPGQGAYEQYF
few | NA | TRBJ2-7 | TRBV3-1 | TGTGCCAGCAGCCAATACGAGGGTTCCTACGAGCAGTACTTC | CASSQYEGSYEQYF
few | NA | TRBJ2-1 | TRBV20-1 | TGCAGTGCGCAGGAGGGGTTTACCTACAATGAGCAGTTCTTC | CSAQEGFTYNEQFF
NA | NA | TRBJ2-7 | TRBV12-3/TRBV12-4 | TGTGCCAGCAGCAGGACAGAGGGGGCCTACGAGCAGTACTTC | CASSRTEGAYEQYF
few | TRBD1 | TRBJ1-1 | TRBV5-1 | TGCGCCAGCAGCCACGGGACAGAAGACACTGAAGCTTTCTTT | CASSHGTEDTEAFF
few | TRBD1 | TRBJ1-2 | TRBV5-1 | TGCGCCAGCAGCTTCGGGACAGACCTCTATGGCTACACCTTC | CASSFGTDLYGYTF
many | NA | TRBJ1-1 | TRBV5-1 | TGCGCCAGCAGCTCCGGAATGAACACTGAAGCTTTCTTT | CASSSGMNTEAFF
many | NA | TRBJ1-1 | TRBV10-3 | TGTGCCATCAGTGAGAGGGCCAGCGGGGAGAGTGAAGCTTTCTTT | CAISERASGESEAFF
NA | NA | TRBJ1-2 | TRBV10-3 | TGTGCCATCAGATCAGACAGTTATGGCTACACCTTC | CAIRSDSYGYTF
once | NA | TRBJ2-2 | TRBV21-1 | TGTGCCAGCAGCCCACAGGGAATGAACACCGGGGAGCTGTTTTTT | CASSPQGMNTGELFF
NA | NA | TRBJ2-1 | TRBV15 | TGTGCCACCAGCAGACCTGTCGGCCGGACTGTTTCCTACAATGAGCAGTTCTTC | CATSRPVGRTVSYNEQFF
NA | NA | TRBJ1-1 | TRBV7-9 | TGTGCCAGCAGCTCAAACCTCTTCGGGACGGGGAACACTGAAGCTTTCTTT | CASSSNLFGTGNTEAFF
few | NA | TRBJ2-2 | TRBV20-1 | TGCAGTGCCGAGACAGCAAGGGCGAACACCGGGGAGCTGTTTTTT | CSAETARANTGELFF
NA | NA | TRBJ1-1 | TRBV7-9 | TGTGCCAGCAGCTTACTTACCCCTCGGGGGGCTGAAGCTTTCTTT | CASSLLTPRGAEAFF
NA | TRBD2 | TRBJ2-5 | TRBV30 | TGTGCCTGGTCAGGGACTAGTTTGGAGACCCAGTACTTC | CAWSGTSLETQYF
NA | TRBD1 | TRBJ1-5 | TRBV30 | TGTGCCTGGAGCGCTCCGACAGGGATGCTCCAGCCCCAGCATTTT | CAWSAPTGMLQPQHF
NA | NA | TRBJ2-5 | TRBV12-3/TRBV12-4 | TGTGCCAGCAGTTTTAGTCGTCGGACAGCAAAAGAGACCCAGTACTTC | CASSFSRRTAKETQYF
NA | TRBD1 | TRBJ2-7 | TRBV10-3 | TGTGCCATCCGGTCAGGGACAGGGGGTTCCTACGAGCAGTACTTC | CAIRSGTGGSYEQYF
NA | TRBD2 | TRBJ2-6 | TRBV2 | TGTGCCAGCAGTGAAGCGCTAGGAGCGGGGGGTTCATGGGCCAACGTCCTGACTTTC | CASSEALGAGGSWANVLTF
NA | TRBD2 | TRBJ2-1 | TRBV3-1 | TGTGCCAGCAGCCAAGCTACTAGCGACGAGAGTGAGCAGTTCTTC | CASSQATSDESEQFF
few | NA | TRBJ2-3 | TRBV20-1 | TGCAGTGCTATTGGGGCAGGAGGGTCAGATACGCAGTATTTT | CSAIGAGGSDTQYF
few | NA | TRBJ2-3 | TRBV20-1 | TGCAGTGCTGGGGAGCCCCGAGGTGCAGATACGCAGTATTTT | CSAGEPRGADTQYF
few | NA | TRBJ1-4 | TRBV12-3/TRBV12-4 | TGTGCCAGCAGTTTGGACCCCGGGACGGACGAAAAACTGTTTTTT | CASSLDPGTDEKLFF
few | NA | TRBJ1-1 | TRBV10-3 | TGTGCCATCAGTGATTCCGGGTTTGAAGCTTTCTTT | CAISDSGFEAFF
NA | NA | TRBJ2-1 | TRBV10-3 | TGTGCCATCAGTGAGCAGGGGAACAATGAGCAGTTCTTC | CAISEQGNNEQFF
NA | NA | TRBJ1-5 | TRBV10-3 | TGTGCCATCAGTGATGTCAGGGGCTATAGCAATCAGCCCCAGCATTTT | CAISDVRGYSNQPQHF
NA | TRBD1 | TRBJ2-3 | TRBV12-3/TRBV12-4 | TGTGCCAGCAGTTTCAACAGGGGGTTTACAGATACGCAGTATTTT | CASSFNRGFTDTQYF
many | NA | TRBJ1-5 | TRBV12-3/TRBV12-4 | TGTGCCAGCAGTTTTTCGGGGCGGCAGCCCCAGCATTTT | CASSFSGRQPQHF
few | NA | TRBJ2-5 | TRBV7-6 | TGTGCCAGCAGCGTATCATTGAAGGCCCAGTACTTC | CASSVSLKAQYF
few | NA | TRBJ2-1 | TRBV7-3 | TGTGCCAGCACGCTGGGGAATTCCTACAATGAGCAGTTCTTC | CASTLGNSYNEQFF
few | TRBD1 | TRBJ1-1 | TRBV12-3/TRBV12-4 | TGTGCCAGCTTTACAGGGGGCTACACTGAAGCTTTCTTT | CASFTGGYTEAFF
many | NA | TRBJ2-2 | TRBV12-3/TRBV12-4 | TGTGCCAGCAGCCCTAAAGGGAGTAATCCCGGGGAGCTGTTTTTT | CASSPKGSNPGELFF
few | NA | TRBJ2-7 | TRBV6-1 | TGTGCCAGCAGTGAACAGGAGGACTACGAGCAGTACTTC | CASSEQEDYEQYF
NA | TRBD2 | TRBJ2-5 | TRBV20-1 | TGCAGTGCTTATGATAGCGGGAGGGCCAAAGAGACCCAGTACTTC | CSAYDSGRAKETQYF
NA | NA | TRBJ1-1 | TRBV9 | TGTGCCAGCAGCGTAGGGGGGGAACGACACTTCACTGAAGCTTTCTTT | CASSVGGERHFTEAFF
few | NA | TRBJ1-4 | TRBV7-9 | TGTGCCAGCACTAGGCTCTGGACAGAGAATGAAAAACTGTTTTTT | CASTRLWTENEKLFF
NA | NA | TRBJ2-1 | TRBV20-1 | TGCAGTGCTAGGAATGGGGGGTACAATGAGCAGTTCTTC | CSARNGGYNEQFF
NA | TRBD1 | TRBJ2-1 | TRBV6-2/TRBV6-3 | TGTGCCAGCAGTTACGTCTCAGGGGGCGGTGGTGAGCAGTTCTTC | CASSYVSGGGGEQFF
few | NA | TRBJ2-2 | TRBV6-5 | TGTGCCAGCAGTTACCCACGGACCAGCTACACCGGGGAGCTGTTTTTT | CASSYPRTSYTGELFF
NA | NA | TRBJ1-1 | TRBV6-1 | TGTGCCAGCACCCTTTCGGGGGTCCAGAACACTGAAGCTTTCTTT | CASTLSGVQNTEAFF
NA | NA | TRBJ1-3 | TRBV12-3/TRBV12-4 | TGTGCCAGCAGCCAAATTAGCACCATATATTTT | CASSQISTIYF
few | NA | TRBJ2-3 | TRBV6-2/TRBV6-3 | TGTGCCAGCAGTTACCAACCGGGACTCGGGGATACGCAGTATTTT | CASSYQPGLGDTQYF
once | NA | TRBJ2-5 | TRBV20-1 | TGCAGCCAGACCAGGGCCACTGGAGAGACCCAGTACTTC | CSQTRATGETQYF
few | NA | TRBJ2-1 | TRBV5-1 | TGCGCCAGCAGCTTGGTTTCAGGGAGGTCGGGTGAGCAGTTCTTC | CASSLVSGRSGEQFF
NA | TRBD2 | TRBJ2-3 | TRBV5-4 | TGTGCCAGCAGCAAGACTAGCGGGGGGGCTAGCACAGATACGCAGTATTTT | CASSKTSGGASTDTQYF